One T cell receptor (beta chain) is described in this entry. TCRdb keeps only in-frame clones here, not all; method: immunoSEQ multiplex PCR. The sample has under 300,000 clones, 65% to 85% seen once. V lost 2 bases and J 1 base, leaving 8 bases between the germline ends. The CDR3 is 15 residues long. Germline V gene sequence: CDR1 SGHVS, CDR2 FNYEAQ. The entry originates in a study of blood T cell repertoires in COVID-19. Sequencing used PBMCs or T cells enriched from blood (not recorded which). The V call is TRBV7-6, the J call TRBJ1-4; no firm D call. This receptor was obtained from a middle-aged man who had recovered from COVID-19. As DNA, the CDR3 is TGTGCCAGCAGCTTACAGGCAGGAACTAATGAAAAACTGTTTTTT. Protein: CASSLQAGTNEKLFF.